This T cell receptor (beta chain) is drawn from a study of resident and recirculating memory T cells in vitiligo. Findings of the study overall: TCR sequences were not conserved across biopsy sites or patients.

With respect to this clone: Its specificity is not known.

CDR3 length: 17 residues. Germline assignment: CDR1 SNHLY and CDR2 FYNNEI. The V end was cut by 6 bases, the J end by 1 base, with 22 bases between. Assay used: immunoSEQ multiplex PCR; TCRdb lists only in-frame clones, some missing. Of 70,000 to 75,000 clones listed, roughly nine tenths are singletons. The sample was blood. The TCR sequence derives from a male donor with vitiligo. The chain recombines TRBV2 with TRBJ2-7; D is uncertain. The DNA for the CDR3 is TGTGCCAGCAGAGAACCCTTCGACGGAGACGGGTCCTACGAGCAGTACTTC. It encodes CASREPFDGDGSYEQYF.